This T cell receptor beta chain was sequenced for a study of TIL therapy for anti-PD-1-resistant metastatic lung cancer. Sequencing used immunoSEQ v3. The assay was immunoSEQ multiplex PCR, and TCRdb's table has in-frame clones only and misses some. This table has fewer than 30,000 clones, roughly 69% appearing once. V lost 3 bases and J lost 6, with 11 bases in between. The germline CDR1 and CDR2 sequences are SGHVS and FQNEAQ. The CDR3 runs to 13 residues. As to time point: pre-treatment sample, taken before nivolumab and TIL therapy. Tumor tissue came from excised metastases, mostly pleural nodules or supraclavicular lymph nodes.

The specimen comprised tumor tissue, sampled at baseline. This rearrangement joins TRBV7-8 to TRBJ1-2, with a weak D call TRBD1 (6 bases). This receptor was obtained from a woman aged 25 to 80 with non-small cell lung cancer. The CDR3 sequence is CASSFSRGDGYTF. CDR3 sequence (DNA): TGTGCCAGCAGCTTTAGCAGGGGAGATGGCTACACCTTC.